The clone carrying this TCR beta chain has just a few counts. The target antigen is unknown. Amplification of TCR beta CDR3 regions was performed using RNA transcripts as template. A set of HTBI primers served as the primers for a first-round RT-PCR of the TCR CDR3. TCRdb re-derived calls from the multiplex PCR reads in MiXCR, one entry per CDR3 protein. The data contain more than 250,000 distinct CDR3 sequences, about 15% of them singletons. This sample is part of a study of T cells in Graves' hyperthyroidism and ophthalmopathy. Study-level points and caveats: The model made its ophthalmopathy prediction, and onset followed a median approximately 6 months later.

Patients aged 18 to 65 had newly diagnosed hyperthyroidism that had lasted under 2 months. V shed 1 base and J 7 bases; nucleotides not matched to a gene: 12. This CDR3 is built from 17 residues. This receptor was obtained from a woman aged 50 to 60 with Graves' hyperthyroidism that later progressed to Graves' ophthalmopathy. This chain uses TRBV12-3 or TRBV12-4 with TRBJ2-3; TRBD2 matches at 9 bases. Sequencing used blood. This CDR3 is CASSLVAGGRAWYTQYF. The CDR3 DNA is TGTGCCAGCAGTTTAGTGGCTGGCGGGAGGGCCTGGTATACGCAGTATTTT.